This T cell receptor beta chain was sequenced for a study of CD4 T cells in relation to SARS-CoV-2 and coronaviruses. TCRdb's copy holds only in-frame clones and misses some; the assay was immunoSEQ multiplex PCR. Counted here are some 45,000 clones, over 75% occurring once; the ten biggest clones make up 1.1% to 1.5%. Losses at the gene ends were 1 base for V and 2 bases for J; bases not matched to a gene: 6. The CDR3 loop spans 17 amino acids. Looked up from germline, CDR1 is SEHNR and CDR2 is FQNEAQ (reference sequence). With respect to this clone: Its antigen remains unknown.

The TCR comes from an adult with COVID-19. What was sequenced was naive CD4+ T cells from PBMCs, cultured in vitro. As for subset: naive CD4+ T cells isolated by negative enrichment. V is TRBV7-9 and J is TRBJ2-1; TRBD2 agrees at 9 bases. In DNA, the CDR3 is TGTGCCAGCAGCTTAGGGCTGGGCGGGAGGGCCTACAATGAGCAGTTCTTC. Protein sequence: CASSLGLGGRAYNEQFF. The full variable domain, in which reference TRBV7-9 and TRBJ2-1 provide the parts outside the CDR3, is DTGVSQNPRHKITKRGQNVTFRCDPISEHNRLYWYRQTLGQGPEFLTYFQNEAQLEKSRLLSDRFSAERPKGSFSTLEIQRTEQGDSAMYLCASSLGLGGRAYNEQFFGPGTRLTVL.